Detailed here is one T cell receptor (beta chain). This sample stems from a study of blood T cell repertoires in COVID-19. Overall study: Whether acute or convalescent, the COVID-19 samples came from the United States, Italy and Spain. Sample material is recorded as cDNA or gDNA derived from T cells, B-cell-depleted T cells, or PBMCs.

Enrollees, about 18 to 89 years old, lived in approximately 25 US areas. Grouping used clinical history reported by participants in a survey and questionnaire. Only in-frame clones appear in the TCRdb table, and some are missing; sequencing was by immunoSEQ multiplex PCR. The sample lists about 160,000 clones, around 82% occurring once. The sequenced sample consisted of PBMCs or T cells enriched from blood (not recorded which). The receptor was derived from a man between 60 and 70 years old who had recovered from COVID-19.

The CDR3 DNA follows: TGTGCCAGCTCCCGGTCCGCAACTAATGAAAAACTGTTTTTT. Protein product: CASSRSATNEKLFF. This sequence joins TRBV18 and TRBJ1-4; D not certain. Trimming pared 6 bases from V and 0 bases from J, leaving 8 bases between. Germline assignment: CDR1 KGHSH and CDR2 LQKENI. The CDR3 is made up of 14 amino acids. Based on the CDR3 plus reference TRBV18 and TRBJ1-4, the full variable domain is NAGVMQNPRHLVRRRGQEARLRCSPMKGHSHVYWYRQLPEEGLKFMVYLQKENIIDESGMPKERFSAEFPKEGPSILRIQQVVRGDSAAYFCASSRSATNEKLFFGSGTQLSVL.